This TCR beta chain stems from a study of blood T cell repertoires in COVID-19. Overall study context: The United States, Italy and Spain provided the acute and convalescent COVID-19 samples. From T cells, B-cell-depleted T cells, or PBMCs came the material, which was cDNA or gDNA.

J gave up 7 bases and V 2 bases, and 6 bases lay outside the gene matches. Germline V lookup: CDR1 MGHDK, CDR2 SYGVNS. This CDR3 is 14 amino acids long. Original analysis: Quantification of nucleated cells was approximated via reference gene primer amplification. This table comes from immunoSEQ multiplex PCR, and its TCRdb copy is limited to in-frame clones, with some not included. V and J calls and clone size come straight from that table; D and trimming were deduced from the DNA. The sample lists fewer than 90,000 clones; roughly 80% were seen once. Sequencing was performed on peripheral blood. The TCR was taken from a woman over 75 with acute or convalescent COVID-19. The rearrangement uses TRBV25-1 and TRBJ2-7, with TRBD1 identical over 9 bases. The CDR3 here is CASSERHRGHEQYF. CDR3 DNA: TGTGCCAGCAGTGAAAGGCACAGGGGGCATGAGCAGTACTTC.